This TCR beta chain was identified in a study of post-analysis software for immune sequencing data. Study-wide points: Under the F measure, samples that were prepared in one batch clustered strongly together. Five TRBV segments, TRBV5-6, TRBV5-1 and TRBV20-1 among them, were found more frequent in patients than controls.

As regards this clonotype: What it binds is unknown.

Carried by the TCR beta cDNA libraries were unique molecular identifiers. TCRdb redid the calling of the PCR reads with MiXCR, one entry per CDR3 protein. Here the sample spans about 820,000 distinct CDR3 sequences, approximately 50% being singletons. After removal of 6 bases from V and 7 bases from J, the junction contained 5 bases not matched to a gene. The CDR3 is 15 residues long. Sample: blood. The gene calls are TRBV12-3 or TRBV12-4 and TRBJ2-3, with 15 bases fitting TRBD2. The TCR was taken from a girl between 10 and 17 years old with multiple sclerosis. CDR3 bases: TGTGCCAGCAGCCAGGGACTAGCGGGGGGTTATACGCAGTATTTT. This gives the protein CASSQGLAGGYTQYF.